This entry describes one TCR beta chain. The sample is drawn from a study of blood T cell repertoires in COVID-19. Some clones are missing from TCRdb's copy, which holds only in-frame ones; the method was immunoSEQ multiplex PCR. This table has just over 250,000 clones, roughly 86% appearing once. This clonotype originated in a man aged 35 to 55 who had recovered from COVID-19. The sequenced sample consisted of peripheral blood.

Here the CDR3 reads CASSPDGRGAFF. As DNA, the CDR3 is TGTGCCAGCTCCCCTGACGGCCGGGGAGCTTTCTTT. The V gene is TRBV18, the J gene TRBJ1-1; D is unresolved. In germline, CDR1 is KGHSH, CDR2 LQKENI. The CDR3 spans 12 residues. The V end was cut by 6 bases, the J end by 10 bases, with 15 bases between.